Each of the 26 T cell receptor beta chains below was sequenced from the same sample in a study of blood T cell repertoires in COVID-19. Sequenced by immunoSEQ multiplex PCR; TCRdb stores in-frame clones only, minus some. The top ten clones hold 0.99% of a sample with 240,000 or so clones, roughly 91% of them seen once. The sequenced sample consisted of peripheral blood. Receptors were obtained from a woman aged 40 to 50 who had recovered from COVID-19.

V usage is TRBV20-1 and J usage is TRBJ2-5; D not resolved. Germline V gene sequence: CDR1 DFQATT, CDR2 SNEGSKA (reference sequence). V dropped 5 bases and J dropped 1 base, with 5 bases sitting between them. The CDR3 covers 11 residues. CDR3 nucleotides: TGCAGTGCTCCCCGCCAAGAGACCCAGTACTTC. Its translation is CSAPRQETQYF.

The rearrangement joins TRBV6-4 to TRBJ1-6, with D unclear. CDR1 MRHNA and CDR2 SNTAGT come from the germline V gene. The CDR3 covers 14 residues. Between the trimmed V and J ends, which lost 5 bases and 7 bases, there was a span of 12 bases. CDR3 in amino acids: CASSPGFLNSPLHF. In DNA form, the CDR3 reads TGTGCCAGCAGTCCGGGGTTTTTAAATTCACCCCTCCACTTT.

V is TRBV9 and J is TRBJ2-5, with D tentatively TRBD2 (7 bases). Deletions cut 0 bases from V and 5 bases from J, with 17 bases between. The germline gives CDR1 SGDLS, CDR2 YYNGEE. CDR3 size: 16 residues. As DNA, the CDR3 is TGTGCCAGCAGCGTAGGGTTAGGGGGGGCTAGGGAGACCCAGTACTTC. Translating it yields CASSVGLGGARETQYF.

This clone was counted once. V is TRBV29-1 and J is TRBJ1-3; D is unclear. The CDR3 is made up of 14 amino acids. The germline V gene encodes CDR1 SQVTM and CDR2 ANQGSEA. Deletions cut 4 bases from V and 3 bases from J, with 13 bases between. CDR3 sequence (DNA): TGCAGCGTTGCCGGGGTCCGTAATGGAAACACCATATATTTT. It yields the protein CSVAGVRNGNTIYF.

The genes are TRBV4-3 and TRBJ2-7; maybe TRBD1 (6 bases). Germline V gene data show CDR1 as LGHNA and CDR2 as YSLEER. V gave up 1 base and J gave up 11 bases, with 15 bases separating them. CDR3 length: 13 residues. The CDR3 bases are TGCGCCAGCAGCCAAGTGGGCACAGGGCGGGAGTACTTC. Amino acid sequence: CASSQVGTGREYF.

The table lists this clone with a count of one. The rearrangement links TRBV27 to TRBJ1-3; 7 nucleotides match TRBD1. The germline gives CDR1 MNHEY, CDR2 SMNVEV (reference sequence). CDR3 length: 14 residues. J lost 3 bases, V lost 6 bases, and 5 bases had no gene match. Written as DNA, the CDR3 is TGTGCCAGCAGCCCGACAGGGTATGGAAACACCATATATTTT. Amino acid sequence: CASSPTGYGNTIYF.

The rearrangement joins TRBV18 to TRBJ1-6; D call uncertain. The CDR3 covers 14 residues. CDR1 is KGHSH, CDR2 LQKENI, per germline. V was cut by 6 bases and J by 8 bases, with 14 bases left in between. The CDR3 is CASSPTVGDSPLHF. CDR3 coding DNA: TGTGCCAGCTCCCCCACCGTCGGGGATTCACCCCTCCACTTT.

The chain combines TRBV21-1 with TRBJ2-7; TRBD2 is the table's D call and was not checked against the DNA. TRBV21-1 is given as a pseudogene. The CDR3 has 14 residues. In DNA form, the CDR3 reads TGTGCCAGCAGCAAAGGTGGGAGGAGTTACGAGCAGTACGTC. This codes for CASSKGGRSYEQYV.

The gene calls are TRBV14 and TRBJ2-1; D may be TRBD2 (6 bases). V was trimmed by 4 bases and J by 5 bases, leaving 18 bases between them. The germline gives CDR1 SGHDN, CDR2 FVKESK. This CDR3 region has 16 residues. CDR3 protein: CASSPGGVPPHNEQFF. The CDR3 DNA is TGTGCCAGCAGCCCCGGAGGGGTCCCCCCCCACAATGAGCAGTTCTTC.

This sequence joins TRBV6-6 and TRBJ2-7; 9 bases align to TRBD2. The length of the CDR3 is 15 residues. V shed 6 bases, J shed 2 bases, and the junction held 8 bases outside the gene matches. Germline V gives CDR1 MNHNY, CDR2 SVGAGI (reference sequence). CDR3 loop: CASSRGTSQAYEQYF. For the CDR3, the DNA is TGTGCCAGCAGCCGTGGGACTAGCCAGGCCTACGAGCAGTACTTC.

This chain links TRBV11-3 with TRBJ2-5; 11 positions agree with TRBD2. There are 15 residues in the CDR3. J gave up 5 bases and V 4 bases, and 6 bases lay outside the gene matches. Germline lookup yields CDR1 SGHNT and CDR2 YENEEA. CDR3 region: CASSSLAGVRETQYF. As DNA, the CDR3 is TGTGCCAGCAGCTCACTAGCGGGAGTACGGGAGACCCAGTACTTC.

V gene TRBV18 combines with J gene TRBJ2-7; unclear D gene. This CDR3 region has 12 residues. Per the germline V gene, CDR1 is KGHSH and CDR2 is LQKENI. Trimming removed 3 bases from V and 7 bases from J, with 10 bases in between. CDR3 nucleotide sequence: TGTGCCAGCTCACCCCCTTTCGGGGAGCAGTACTTC. It specifies CASSPPFGEQYF.

The J gene is TRBJ2-1, the V gene TRBV7-9; a weak D match, TRBD2 (5 bases). There are 13 residues in the CDR3. The germline V gene has CDR1 SEHNR and CDR2 FQNEAQ (reference sequence). Trimming pared 5 bases from V and 15 bases from J, leaving 20 bases between. In DNA form, the CDR3 reads TGTGCCAGCAGCCCCCCCCCTAGCCCTACTGGGTTCTTC. Residues: CASSPPPSPTGFF. The whole variable domain, remainder taken from reference TRBV7-9 and TRBJ2-1, is DTGVSQNPRHKITKRGQNVTFRCDPISEHNRLYWYRQTLGQGPEFLTYFQNEAQLEKSRLLSDRFSAERPKGSFSTLEIQRTEQGDSAMYLCASSPPPSPTGFFGPGTRLTVL.

The CDR3 loop reads CASSQGGREGEPYQETQYF. For the CDR3, the DNA is TGTGCCAGCAGCCAAGGCGGCAGGGAGGGCGAACCGTACCAAGAGACCCAGTACTTC. V gene TRBV14 combines with J gene TRBJ2-5; 7 positions match TRBD2. Looked up from germline, CDR1 is SGHDN and CDR2 is FVKESK. Trimming took 1 base from V and 0 from J; bases not matched to a gene: 14. The length of the CDR3 is 19 residues.

The J gene is TRBJ1-2, the V gene TRBV7-9; TRBD1 is a possible D gene (5 bases). The CDR3 has 15 residues. The V end was cut by 0 bases, the J end by 2 bases, with 10 bases between. Germline CDR1 is SEHNR and CDR2 is FQNEAQ (reference sequence). The CDR3 sequence: CASSLAGQANYGYTF. The CDR3 DNA reads TGTGCCAGCAGCTTAGCGGGGCAGGCCAACTATGGCTACACCTTC.

The V and J genes are TRBV4-3 and TRBJ1-4; 8 bases line up with TRBD1. Germline V gives CDR1 LGHNA, CDR2 YSLEER. With V trimmed by 0 bases and J by 4 bases, 7 bases remained unmatched. The CDR3 is 17 residues long. The CDR3: CASSQDARDRLNEKLFF. CDR3 sequence (DNA): TGCGCCAGCAGCCAAGATGCGAGGGACAGGCTTAATGAAAAACTGTTTTTT.

This clone is a singleton in its sample. The chain joins TRBV24-1 to TRBJ2-1; D may be TRBD2 (6 bases). Germline lookup yields CDR1 KGHDR and CDR2 SFDVKD. This CDR3 region has 15 residues. V dropped 5 bases and J dropped 2 bases, with 12 bases sitting between them. CDR3 sequence reads: CATSVRGGPYNEQFF. CDR3 nucleotides: TGTGCCACCAGTGTTAGGGGAGGCCCCTACAATGAGCAGTTCTTC.

The chain recombines TRBV6-2 or TRBV6-3 with TRBJ2-6; the D is unclear. This CDR3 comprises 15 residues. CDR1 and CDR2 (germline): MNHEY, SVGEGT. Deletions cut 1 base from V and 0 bases from J, with 4 bases between. The CDR3, as DNA: TGTGCCAGCAGTTACTTCCGCTCTGGGGCCAACGTCCTGACTTTC. Translation: CASSYFRSGANVLTF.

This chain joins TRBV6-5 and TRBJ1-5; possible D gene TRBD1, 6 bases. V lost 6 bases, J lost 5 bases, and 14 bases lay in between. The CDR3 extends over 14 amino acids. Germline V gene data show CDR1 as MNHEY and CDR2 as SVGAGI. The DNA for the CDR3 is TGTGCCAGCAGCCCAAGGGGGGGTCATCAGCCCCAGCATTTT. Translating gives CASSPRGGHQPQHF.

V gene TRBV30 combines with J gene TRBJ2-2; D remains unclear. Germline assignment: CDR1 GTSNPN and CDR2 SVGIG (reference sequence). CDR3 length: 12 residues. V was pared by 0 bases and J by 7 bases, with 6 bases between. In DNA, the CDR3 is TGTGCCTGGAGTGTTTCAGTCGGGGAGCTGTTTTTT. Translated, it gives CAWSVSVGELFF.

The chain combines TRBV18 with TRBJ1-4, with D unclear. Germline V gene lookup returns CDR1 KGHSH and CDR2 LQKENI. V dropped 6 bases and J dropped 7 bases, with 15 bases sitting between them. The CDR3 is made up of 14 amino acids. This CDR3 is CASSLDRGSEKLFF. CDR3 sequence (DNA): TGTGCCAGCTCGCTGGACCGCGGGAGTGAAAAACTGTTTTTT. The entire variable domain, with the rest obtained from reference TRBV18 and TRBJ1-4, is as follows: NAGVMQNPRHLVRRRGQEARLRCSPMKGHSHVYWYRQLPEEGLKFMVYLQKENIIDESGMPKERFSAEFPKEGPSILRIQQVVRGDSAAYFCASSLDRGSEKLFFGSGTQLSVL.

Points on this clone: A read error may account for a junction end that differs from germline. CDR3 nucleotide sequence: TGTGCCAGCAGTTACCTCCGTCGGACACCAGCTTTT. This encodes CASSYLRRTPAF. This chain uses TRBV6-5 with TRBJ1-4; a weak D match, TRBD1 (5 bases). The CDR3 is 12 residues long. Germline V gene data show CDR1 as MNHEY and CDR2 as SVGAGI.

Only one count was recorded for this clone. The rearrangement links TRBV7-2 to TRBJ2-3, with D tentatively TRBD1 (5 bases). CDR3 length: 14 amino acids. CDR1 SGHTA and CDR2 FQGNSA come from the germline V gene. The V and J ends lost 0 bases and 6 bases respectively, with 10 bases between them. The CDR3 region is CASSLADKRDTQYF. CDR3 sequence (DNA): TGTGCCAGCAGCTTAGCGGACAAACGGGATACGCAGTATTTT.

CDR3 region: CASSLDLSPYYGYTF. CDR3 DNA sequence: TGTGCCAGCAGCTTAGATCTGTCTCCCTACTATGGCTACACCTTC. V usage is TRBV11-2 and J usage is TRBJ1-2; no reliable D call. Trimming took off 0 bases at V and 3 bases at J, with 11 bases between the two ends. The germline V gene encodes CDR1 SGHAT and CDR2 FQNNGV. The CDR3 is 15 amino acids. Using reference TRBV11-2 and TRBJ1-2 for the parts outside the CDR3, the full variable domain is EAGVAQSPRYKIIEKRQSVAFWCNPISGHATLYWYQQILGQGPKLLIQFQNNGVVDDSQLPKDRFSAERLKGVDSTLKIQPAKLEDSAVYLCASSLDLSPYYGYTFGSGTRLTVV.

The chain links TRBV27 to TRBJ2-3; TRBD2 agrees at 10 bases. The CDR3 consists of 15 residues. The germline gives CDR1 MNHEY, CDR2 SMNVEV (reference sequence). Trimming removed 3 bases from V and 6 bases from J; junction bases left unmatched: 6. The CDR3 reads CASSLRASGSDTQYF. Here the CDR3 DNA reads TGTGCCAGCAGTTTGCGGGCTAGCGGGAGTGATACGCAGTATTTT.

The rearrangement uses TRBV6-4 and TRBJ2-7; 14 nucleotides match TRBD2. CDR3 length equals 15 residues. In germline, CDR1 is MRHNA, CDR2 SNTAGT. Trimming took 2 bases from V and 4 from J; bases not matched to a gene: 1. The chain's CDR3 is CASSDGTSGSYEQYF. The CDR3 DNA follows: TGTGCCAGCAGTGACGGGACTAGCGGGAGTTACGAGCAGTACTTC.